This passage covers 7 T cell receptor beta chains from one sample sequenced in a study of cytomegalovirus exposure and HLA in healthy donors. Amplification used 60 Vbeta primers and 13 Jbeta primers. Using immunoSEQ multiplex PCR, the repertoire was profiled, and TCRdb retains in-frame clones only, with some absent. The sample lists some 130,000 clones, more than 70% seen once, with over 3% in the top ten. What was sequenced was PBMCs. The receptors were sampled from a man aged 40-49 years in good health and CMV-seronegative.

The J gene is TRBJ2-3, the V gene TRBV2, with a possible D match to TRBD2 (7 bases). Germline CDR1 SNHLY, CDR2 FYNNEI. This CDR3 region has 13 residues. The V end was cut by 4 bases, the J end by 5 bases, with 10 bases between. In DNA, the CDR3 is TGTGCCAGCAGTGTCGGGGGGCAAGATACGCAGTATTTT. As protein: CASSVGGQDTQYF.

The J gene is TRBJ2-5, the V gene TRBV5-8; 7 bases align to TRBD1. Per germline, CDR1 SGHTS and CDR2 YDEGEE. The CDR3 is 16 residues long. Unmatched junction bases numbered 6, after V lost 0 bases and J lost 1 base. The CDR3 nucleotides read TGTGCCAGCAGCTTGGGGATCAACAGGGGCCAAGAGACCCAGTACTTC. Translation: CASSLGINRGQETQYF.

The gene calls are TRBV30 and TRBJ2-7; 9 nucleotides match TRBD1. The CDR3 contains 13 residues. CDR1 and CDR2 (germline): GTSNPN, SVGIG (reference sequence). Losses at the gene ends were 8 bases for V and 2 bases for J; bases not matched to a gene: 7. The DNA for the CDR3 is TGTGCCGTGGGACAGGGAATTACCTACGAGCAGTACTTC. Translation: CAVGQGITYEQYF.

The CDR3: CASSVAGVRSTEAFF. The CDR3 DNA sequence: TGTGCCAGCAGCGTAGCGGGGGTTAGGAGCACTGAAGCTTTCTTT. The V call is TRBV9, the J call TRBJ1-1, with TRBD1 as a possible D gene (5 bases). CDR1 SGDLS and CDR2 YYNGEE come from the germline V gene. V was cut by 0 bases and J by 4 bases, with 13 bases left in between. CDR3 length: 15 residues. Using reference TRBV9 and TRBJ1-1 for the parts outside the CDR3, the full variable domain is DSGVTQTPKHLITATGQRVTLRCSPRSGDLSVYWYQQSLDQGLQFLIQYYNGEERAKGNILERFSAQQFPDLHSELNLSSLELGDSALYFCASSVAGVRSTEAFFGQGTRLTVV.

The V and J genes are TRBV19 and TRBJ1-3; possible D gene TRBD1, 6 bases. The CDR3 consists of 13 residues. V lost 8 bases and J lost 2, with 10 bases in between. Germline V lookup: CDR1 LNHDA, CDR2 SQIVND (reference sequence). The CDR3: CASGGAAGNTIYF. The DNA for the CDR3 is TGTGCCAGTGGGGGGGCAGCTGGAAACACCATATATTTT.

The J gene is TRBJ1-1, the V gene TRBV30; 7 nucleotides line up with TRBD1. V trimming: 2 bases; J trimming: 10 bases; junction bases outside the gene matches: 4. The germline V gene has CDR1 GTSNPN and CDR2 SVGIG (reference sequence). This CDR3 region has 11 residues. Written as DNA, the CDR3 is TGTGCCTGGAGTCAAGCAGGGGGAGCTTTCTTT. Translation gives CAWSQAGGAFF.

V is TRBV28 and J is TRBJ2-3, with 12 bases matching TRBD2. Per the germline V gene, CDR1 is MDHEN and CDR2 is SYDVKM. This CDR3 has 16 amino acids. The ends lost 2 bases at V and 4 bases at J; junction bases unmatched: 4. The DNA for the CDR3 is TGTGCCAGCAGTTTACGACTAGCGGGAGTTTCAGATACGCAGTATTTT. It translates to CASSLRLAGVSDTQYF.